The 32 T cell receptor beta chains below come from one sample, sequenced in a study of response to subunit inactivated influenza vaccine. TCRdb re-called the RT-PCR reads through MiXCR, storing one row per CDR3 protein. This sample carries about 190,000 distinct CDR3 sequences, over 13% of them seen once, and the ten largest clones take 26%. The sample consisted of CD8+ T cells sorted from PBMCs, taken roughly 5 days after vaccination. Every receptor here comes from a man aged 45-65 years who received an inactivated influenza vaccine.

This clonotype was seen a handful of times. The rearrangement links TRBV19 to TRBJ2-5, with D possibly being TRBD1 or TRBD2 (5 bases each). V was cut by 6 bases and J by 4 bases, with 12 bases left in between. This CDR3 has 13 residues. The V gene's germline CDR1 is LNHDA and CDR2 SQIVND (reference sequence). CDR3 sequence reads: CASRGRVRETQYF. CDR3 DNA: TGTGCCAGTAGGGGGCGGGTACGAGAGACCCAGTACTTC.

This clonotype showed up just a few times. The chain joins TRBV7-9 to TRBJ2-5, with unresolved D. V was shortened by 1 base and J by 5 bases, with 8 bases between the two germline ends. The germline V gene has CDR1 SEHNR and CDR2 FQNEAQ (reference sequence). This CDR3 region has 13 residues. The CDR3 sequence: CASSLVGPETQYF. CDR3 nucleotide sequence: TGTGCCAGCAGCTTAGTTGGTCCGGAGACCCAGTACTTC.

The V gene is TRBV7-9, the J gene TRBJ2-2, with TRBD2 matching over 10 bases. The germline CDR1 and CDR2 sequences are SEHNR and FQNEAQ (reference sequence). The junction had 6 bases not matched to a gene; V was cut back by 2 bases and J by 3 bases. The CDR3 spans 17 residues. The CDR3 loop is CASSLSLAGEHTGELFF. CDR3 DNA: TGTGCCAGCAGCTTATCCCTAGCGGGAGAGCACACCGGGGAGCTGTTTTTT.

The gene calls are TRBV12-3 or TRBV12-4 and TRBJ2-7; tentative D call: TRBD2 (5 bases). The CDR3 contains 16 residues. The V end lost 6 bases, the J end lost 0 bases, and 18 bases lay between the germline ends. CDR3 sequence reads: CASSYLTLASSYEQYF. The CDR3 DNA sequence: TGTGCCAGCAGCTACCTGACGTTAGCGAGCTCCTACGAGCAGTACTTC.

There are a few counts of this clonotype. J is TRBJ2-3 and V is TRBV4-3; D is perhaps TRBD1 (5 bases). Deletions cut 0 bases from V and 6 bases from J, with 13 bases between. CDR1 LGHNA and CDR2 YSLEER come from the germline V gene. This CDR3 comprises 15 residues. The CDR3 here is CASSQEQDGVDTQYF. CDR3 nucleotide sequence: TGCGCCAGCAGCCAAGAACAGGACGGCGTGGATACGCAGTATTTT.

This clonotype was recorded a few times. This chain uses TRBV11-2 with TRBJ1-2; D is possibly TRBD1 (6 bases). Germline CDR1 SGHAT, CDR2 FQNNGV. This CDR3 is 18 amino acids long. Between the trimmed V and J ends, which lost 4 bases and 0 bases, there was a span of 21 bases. Written as DNA, the CDR3 is TGTGCCAGCAGCTCCCCAACCGGGACATCGGGGGCTAACTATGGCTACACCTTC. This encodes CASSSPTGTSGANYGYTF.

This clonotype has more than one count but fewer than ten. The rearrangement links TRBV7-9 to TRBJ2-5, with 9 positions matching TRBD1. Germline V lookup: CDR1 SEHNR, CDR2 FQNEAQ (reference sequence). CDR3 length: 15 residues. Trimming removed 4 bases from V and 3 bases from J; junction bases left unmatched: 6. The CDR3 loop is CASSSNDRGEETQYF. The CDR3 DNA reads as TGTGCCAGCAGCTCAAATGACAGGGGGGAAGAGACCCAGTACTTC.

In its sample, this clonotype was seen a few times. The V and J genes are TRBV4-1 and TRBJ2-1; possibly TRBD2 for D (5 bases). Trimming removed 0 bases from V and 6 bases from J, with 12 bases in between. Germline lookup yields CDR1 MGHRA and CDR2 YSYEKL. The CDR3 has 15 amino acids. The DNA for the CDR3 is TGCGCCAGCAGCCAAGATATTGGGAGAAGCAATGAGCAGTTCTTC. Its protein is CASSQDIGRSNEQFF.

The table lists this clonotype with a few counts. The CDR3 sequence: CASGWPGSYEQYF. The CDR3 nucleotides read TGTGCCAGCGGCTGGCCAGGGTCCTACGAGCAGTACTTC. The genes are TRBV5-6 and TRBJ2-7; D possibly corresponds to TRBD1 (5 bases). The V and J ends lost 7 bases and 1 base respectively, with 12 bases between them. The CDR3 extends over 13 amino acids. CDR1 is SGHDT and CDR2 is YYEEEE in the germline V gene.

Only a few counts were recorded for this clonotype. This chain connects TRBV7-9 to TRBJ2-3; D ambiguous. Germline V lookup: CDR1 SEHNR, CDR2 FQNEAQ (reference sequence). Between the trimmed V and J ends, which lost 5 bases and 6 bases, there was a span of 3 bases. The CDR3 contains 10 residues. The CDR3 nucleotides read TGTGCCAGCAGCCAGGATACGCAGTATTTT. Translation gives CASSQDTQYF.

The chain has TRBV2 and TRBJ2-2; D is unresolved. Looked up from germline, CDR1 is SNHLY and CDR2 is FYNNEI. This CDR3 contains 13 residues. Trimming took off 6 bases at V and 0 bases at J, with 5 bases between the two ends. The DNA for the CDR3 is TGTGCCAGCAGCTGGGCGAACACCGGGGAGCTGTTTTTT. This codes for CASSWANTGELFF. Using reference TRBV2 and TRBJ2-2 for the parts outside the CDR3, the full variable domain is EPEVTQTPSHQVTQMGQEVILRCVPISNHLYFYWYRQILGQKVEFLVSFYNNEISEKSEIFDDQFSVERPDGSNFTLKIRSTKLEDSAMYFCASSWANTGELFFGEGSRLTVL.

CDR3 loop: CASTAGQGPFSGANVLTF. The CDR3 DNA reads as TGTGCCAGCACCGCTGGGCAGGGCCCCTTCTCTGGGGCCAACGTCCTGACTTTC. The chain employs TRBV21-1 and TRBJ2-6; no DNA check was done on the table's D call, TRBD2. TRBV21-1 is a pseudogene. This CDR3 spans 18 amino acids.

The table lists this clonotype with a few counts. This chain links TRBV12-3 or TRBV12-4 with TRBJ1-3, with D perhaps TRBD1 (5 bases). This CDR3 comprises 13 residues. Trimming shortened V by 10 bases and J by 3 bases, and 13 bases separated the two germline ends. CDR3 nucleotide sequence: TGTGCCATACCGGGACCCTTTGGAAACACCATATATTTT. Translated, it gives CAIPGPFGNTIYF.

This clonotype has more than one count but fewer than ten. The chain uses TRBV12-3 or TRBV12-4 and TRBJ2-2; 10 nucleotides line up with TRBD2. The CDR3 is made up of 17 amino acids. J was trimmed by 3 bases and V by 5 bases; bases with no gene match: 9. CDR3 coding DNA: TGTGCCAGCAGTGCGACTAGCGGGCGACCTTACACCGGGGAGCTGTTTTTT. The encoded protein is CASSATSGRPYTGELFF.

A word on this clonotype: Germline is not matched at one junction end, which may reflect a read error. The CDR3 nucleotides read TGTGCTAGCAGCTTTAGCCCAGGAGGTACCACAGATACGCAGTATTTT. It codes for CASSFSPGGTTDTQYF. The chain has TRBV7-7 and TRBJ2-3, with D tentatively TRBD2 (5 bases). The CDR3 length is 16 residues. From germline, CDR1 is SSHAT and CDR2 FNYEAQ (reference sequence).

Only a few counts were recorded for this clonotype. J is TRBJ2-1 and V is TRBV6-1, with 7 bases identical to TRBD1. With V trimmed by 3 bases and J by 2 bases, 4 bases remained unmatched. The length of the CDR3 is 15 residues. Per germline, CDR1 MNHNS and CDR2 SASEGT. Here the CDR3 reads CASSDKGATYNEQFF. The DNA of the CDR3 is TGTGCCAGCAGTGATAAGGGGGCGACCTACAATGAGCAGTTCTTC.

This clonotype was seen more than once but under ten times. The rearrangement uses TRBV13 and TRBJ1-3; D unclear. Germline loops: CDR1 PRHDT, CDR2 FYEKMQ (reference sequence). CDR3 length: 14 amino acids. V was trimmed by 6 bases and J by 0 bases, leaving 9 bases between them. The CDR3 DNA reads as TGTGCCAGCAGTTTGGGTATCTCTGGAAACACCATATATTTT. As protein: CASSLGISGNTIYF.

This clonotype was observed many times. V and J are TRBV5-6 and TRBJ2-7, with 8 bases matching TRBD1. The CDR3 has 14 residues. Germline values: CDR1 SGHDT, CDR2 YYEEEE. The V and J ends lost 2 bases and 2 bases, in that order; junction bases with no gene match: 3. The DNA for the CDR3 is TGTGCCAGCAGCTTCGGGACAGGTCCCTACGAGCAGTACTTC. Its translation: CASSFGTGPYEQYF.

The chain carries TRBV6-5 and TRBJ2-7; 8 bases are shared with TRBD1. The CDR3 has 15 amino acids. V lost 4 bases to trimming and J lost 6 bases; unmatched junction nucleotides: 11. Germline V CDR1 and CDR2: MNHEY, SVGAGI. CDR3 protein: CASSLDGQGSTEQYF. CDR3 in DNA: TGTGCCAGCAGTTTAGACGGACAGGGAAGTACCGAGCAGTACTTC.

This clonotype has a handful of counts. This chain links TRBV7-9 with TRBJ2-1, with D perhaps assigned TRBD1 or TRBD2 (5 bases each). V lost 4 bases to trimming and J lost 7 bases, with 11 bases between them. The CDR3 consists of 13 residues. Germline loops: CDR1 SEHNR, CDR2 FQNEAQ (reference sequence). The CDR3 nucleotides read TGTGCCAGCAGCTCCGGGACCGGGAATGAGCAGTTCTTC. Its translation: CASSSGTGNEQFF. The full variable domain, in which reference TRBV7-9 and TRBJ2-1 provide the parts outside the CDR3, is DTGVSQNPRHKITKRGQNVTFRCDPISEHNRLYWYRQTLGQGPEFLTYFQNEAQLEKSRLLSDRFSAERPKGSFSTLEIQRTEQGDSAMYLCASSSGTGNEQFFGPGTRLTVL.

This chain joins TRBV4-1 and TRBJ2-7, with TRBD2 matching 11 bases. CDR3 length equals 16 residues. V shed 2 bases and J 3 bases; nucleotides not matched to a gene: 6. Germline CDR1 and CDR2: MGHRA and YSYEKL. CDR3 protein: CASSQKTSGGFYEQYF. CDR3 sequence (DNA): TGCGCCAGCAGCCAAAAAACTAGCGGGGGATTCTACGAGCAGTACTTC.

There are a few counts of this clonotype. CDR3 protein: CASSLGDRGPTDTQYF. The CDR3 DNA reads TGCGCCAGCAGCTTGGGGGACAGGGGGCCGACAGATACGCAGTATTTT. The V gene is TRBV5-1, the J gene TRBJ2-3, with TRBD1 identical over 12 bases. Per germline, CDR1 SGHRS and CDR2 YFSETQ. This CDR3 contains 16 residues. J gave up 3 bases and V 0 bases, and 2 bases lay outside the gene matches.

This clonotype appeared many times. This rearrangement joins TRBV12-3 or TRBV12-4 to TRBJ1-1; D is undetermined. The CDR3 covers 14 residues. Trimming took off 1 base at V and 3 bases at J, with 9 bases between the two ends. The CDR3 is CASSLEGQYTEAFF. For the CDR3, the DNA is TGTGCCAGCAGTTTAGAGGGCCAGTACACTGAAGCTTTCTTT.

This clonotype was observed a handful of times. The CDR3 nucleotides read TGTGCCAGCAGTTCGACAGGGGAGGTTGGCTACACCTTC. This gives the protein CASSSTGEVGYTF. J is TRBJ1-2 and V is TRBV12-3 or TRBV12-4; 8 positions match TRBD1. The trim removed 4 bases at V and 7 bases at J, leaving 5 bases unmatched. The CDR3 loop spans 13 amino acids.

This chain connects TRBV4-1 to TRBJ2-7; either TRBD1 or TRBD2 may fit D (5 bases each). Germline loops: CDR1 MGHRA, CDR2 YSYEKL. The CDR3 covers 15 residues. Trimming cost V 0 bases and J 3 bases, with 12 bases left between them. CDR3 in DNA: TGCGCCAGCAGCCAAGAGCCAGGGACCCACTACGAGCAGTACTTC. Translating gives CASSQEPGTHYEQYF.

The chain links TRBV6-2 or TRBV6-3 to TRBJ2-7; a possible D gene is TRBD2 (6 bases). Germline V gives CDR1 MNHEY, CDR2 SVGEGT. The length of the CDR3 is 15 residues. V dropped 10 bases and J dropped 3 bases, with 22 bases sitting between them. The CDR3: CATTEGRLEDYEQYF. Here the CDR3 DNA reads TGTGCCACCACGGAAGGGAGGCTAGAAGACTACGAGCAGTACTTC.

The chain combines TRBV24-1 with TRBJ2-1, with 8 bases that match TRBD1. Per germline, CDR1 KGHDR and CDR2 SFDVKD. Trimming at V came to 7 bases and at J to 5 bases, leaving 9 bases not matched to a gene. This CDR3 region has 15 residues. The CDR3: CATRADRGKDNEQFF. The CDR3 DNA reads TGTGCCACCAGAGCCGACAGGGGTAAAGACAATGAGCAGTTCTTC.

The V gene is TRBV4-2, the J gene TRBJ2-1; 12 bases are shared with TRBD2. J lost 0 bases, V lost 1 base, and 1 base had no gene match. CDR1 and CDR2 from the germline V gene are LGHNA and YNFKEQ. This CDR3 is 17 amino acids long. The CDR3 coding sequence is TGTGCCAGCAGCCAAGCACTAGCGGGGGGCTCCTACAATGAGCAGTTCTTC. It yields the protein CASSQALAGGSYNEQFF.

This clonotype was observed at least ten times. The V call is TRBV13, the J call TRBJ2-7; D gene uncertain. The CDR3 contains 11 residues. V lost 5 bases, J lost 5 bases, and 7 bases lay in between. Germline assignment: CDR1 PRHDT and CDR2 FYEKMQ (reference sequence). CDR3 sequence: CASSRTDEQYF. The DNA of the CDR3 is TGTGCCAGCAGCCGGACGGACGAGCAGTACTTC.

This clonotype was recorded a few times. The chain couples TRBV5-1 to TRBJ2-7; TRBD1 agrees at 9 bases. From germline, CDR1 is SGHRS and CDR2 YFSETQ. V trimming: 3 bases; J trimming: 6 bases; junction bases outside the gene matches: 13. This CDR3 is built from 16 residues. Here the CDR3 DNA reads TGCGCCAGCAGCTATTGGACCGGGACAGGGTTTGGCGAGCAGTACTTC. Translation: CASSYWTGTGFGEQYF.

This clonotype occurred many times. The chain is built from TRBV10-3 and TRBJ2-3; 7 nucleotides match TRBD1. The V gene's germline CDR1 is ENHRY and CDR2 SYGVKD. V trimming: 10 bases; J trimming: 2 bases; junction bases outside the gene matches: 9. CDR3 length: 14 amino acids. This chain's CDR3 is CATTRTGFTDTQYF. Here the CDR3 DNA reads TGTGCCACCACCCGGACAGGATTCACAGATACGCAGTATTTT.

In this sample, this clonotype turned up once. The chain couples TRBV28 to TRBJ2-1; 9 bases agree with TRBD2. CDR1 and CDR2 from the germline V gene are MDHEN and SYDVKM. The junction had 5 bases not matched to a gene; V was cut back by 3 bases and J by 5 bases. This CDR3 region has 15 residues. The CDR3 DNA sequence: TGTGCCAGCAGTTTCCTCTTAGCGGGAGACAATGAGCAGTTCTTC. Protein product: CASSFLLAGDNEQFF. The full variable domain, rest sourced from reference TRBV28 and TRBJ2-1, is DVKVTQSSRYLVKRTGEKVFLECVQDMDHENMFWYRQDPGLGLRLIYFSYDVKMKEKGDIPEGYSVSREKKERFSLILESASTNQTSMYLCASSFLLAGDNEQFFGPGTRLTVL.